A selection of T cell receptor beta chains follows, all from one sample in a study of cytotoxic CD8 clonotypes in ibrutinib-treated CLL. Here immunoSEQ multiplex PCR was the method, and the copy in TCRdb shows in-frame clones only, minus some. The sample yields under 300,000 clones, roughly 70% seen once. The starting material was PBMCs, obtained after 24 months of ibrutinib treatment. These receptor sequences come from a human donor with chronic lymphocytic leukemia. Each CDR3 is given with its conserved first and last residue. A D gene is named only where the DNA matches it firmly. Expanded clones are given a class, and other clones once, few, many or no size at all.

CDR3 DNA: TGTGCCAGCAGCACTACTCCTCCGGATCAGCCCCAGCATTTT
CDR3 protein: CASSTTPPDQPQHF
D gene: -
J gene: TRBJ1-5
clone size: few
V gene: TRBV7-8

CDR3 DNA: TGTGCCAGCAGACCAAGACTAGCGGGAACCTACGAGCAGTACTTC
CDR3 protein: CASRPRLAGTYEQYF
D gene: TRBD2
J gene: TRBJ2-7
clone size: -
V gene: TRBV7-2

CDR3 DNA: TGTGCCAGCCGCATAACAGGGGAGTACTACGAGCAGTACTTC
CDR3 protein: CASRITGEYYEQYF
D gene: TRBD1
J gene: TRBJ2-7
clone size: few
V gene: TRBV27

CDR3 DNA: TGTGCCAGCAGTTTTTCCCCTTCCTACGAGCAGTACTTC
CDR3 protein: CASSFSPSYEQYF
D gene: -
J gene: TRBJ2-7
clone size: -
V gene: TRBV27

CDR3 DNA: TGTGCCAGCAGCGGGACTGGAGGCACTGAAGCTTTCTTT
CDR3 protein: CASSGTGGTEAFF
D gene: -
J gene: TRBJ1-1
clone size: -
V gene: TRBV6-6

CDR3 DNA: TGCAGCGGAAGCGCAGGGGGTCTAATGAACACTGAAGCTTTCTTT
CDR3 protein: CSGSAGGLMNTEAFF
D gene: TRBD1
J gene: TRBJ1-1
clone size: -
V gene: TRBV29-1

CDR3 DNA: TGTGCCAGCAGCTTAGATAGCCCCCAGTACTTC
CDR3 protein: CASSLDSPQYF
D gene: -
J gene: TRBJ2-4
clone size: -
V gene: TRBV7-2

CDR3 DNA: TGTGCCAGCAGCTTGCGGGCCTTTGGCGAGACCCAGTACTTC
CDR3 protein: CASSLRAFGETQYF
D gene: -
J gene: TRBJ2-5
clone size: few
V gene: TRBV5-6

CDR3 DNA: TGTGCCACCGGACAACAGGGACAGGGGAGGGCTTTCTTT
CDR3 protein: CATGQQGQGRAFF
D gene: TRBD1
J gene: TRBJ1-1
clone size: once
V gene: TRBV15

CDR3 DNA: TGTGCCAGCAGTATTAGCGGGAGGACCAACTACGAGCAGTACTTC
CDR3 protein: CASSISGRTNYEQYF
D gene: TRBD2
J gene: TRBJ2-7
clone size: few
V gene: TRBV2

CDR3 DNA: TGTGCCAGTAGCCCTACAGGCGGGGCGGCTTTCTTT
CDR3 protein: CASSPTGGAAFF
D gene: -
J gene: TRBJ1-1
clone size: -
V gene: TRBV19

CDR3 DNA: TGTGCCAGCAGTGGGGGACAGGACTATGGCTACACCTTC
CDR3 protein: CASSGGQDYGYTF
D gene: TRBD1
J gene: TRBJ1-2
clone size: -
V gene: TRBV2

CDR3 DNA: TGTGCCAGCAGTCCTCGGGAGGGTCTGAACAATGAGCAGTTCTTC
CDR3 protein: CASSPREGLNNEQFF
D gene: TRBD2
J gene: TRBJ2-1
clone size: -
V gene: TRBV7-9

CDR3 DNA: TGTGCCAGCAGCGCTGGGGTAAGCGATCAGCCCCAGCATTTT
CDR3 protein: CASSAGVSDQPQHF
D gene: -
J gene: TRBJ1-5
clone size: once
V gene: TRBV9

CDR3 DNA: TGTGCCAGCTGCCTGGGGAGAGAGACCCAGTACTTC
CDR3 protein: CASCLGRETQYF
D gene: -
J gene: TRBJ2-5
clone size: -
V gene: TRBV2

CDR3 DNA: TGTGCCAGCAGCCCCGGGACTAGCGGGTCCGGGGAGCTGTTTTTT
CDR3 protein: CASSPGTSGSGELFF
D gene: TRBD2
J gene: TRBJ2-2
clone size: -
V gene: TRBV7-6

CDR3 DNA: TGTGCCAGCAGTCCGACGGTTGCAACTAATGAAAAACTGTTTTTT
CDR3 protein: CASSPTVATNEKLFF
D gene: -
J gene: TRBJ1-4
clone size: -
V gene: TRBV28

CDR3 DNA: TGTGCCAGCAGCTTAGCGGGAGGATTTTCCTACAATGAGCAGTTCTTC
CDR3 protein: CASSLAGGFSYNEQFF
D gene: -
J gene: TRBJ2-1
clone size: -
V gene: TRBV7-2

CDR3 DNA: TGTGCCAGCAGAGAAAGGGAGGGCGAGCAGTACTTC
CDR3 protein: CASREREGEQYF
D gene: TRBD2
J gene: TRBJ2-7
clone size: -
V gene: TRBV28

CDR3 DNA: TGTGCCAGCAGTTACTCGGTAGCGGGACCCTACGAGCAGTACTTC
CDR3 protein: CASSYSVAGPYEQYF
D gene: TRBD2
J gene: TRBJ2-7
clone size: -
V gene: TRBV7-8

CDR3 DNA: TGTGCCAGCAGTATAGCGGGTTCAAGCTCCTACGAGCAGTACTTC
CDR3 protein: CASSIAGSSSYEQYF
D gene: TRBD2
J gene: TRBJ2-7
clone size: -
V gene: TRBV27

CDR3 DNA: TGTGCCAGCAGCCAAGGAACCTACGAGCAGTACTTC
CDR3 protein: CASSQGTYEQYF
D gene: -
J gene: TRBJ2-7
clone size: few
V gene: TRBV6-5

CDR3 DNA: TGTGCCAGCAGTTCTCCGGGACGCAGAGTCTACGAGCAGTACTTC
CDR3 protein: CASSSPGRRVYEQYF
D gene: -
J gene: TRBJ2-7
clone size: -
V gene: TRBV28

CDR3 DNA: TGTGCCAGCAGTGAACGGAGCCACCTCAAGGAGGCAGATACGCAGTATTTT
CDR3 protein: CASSERSHLKEADTQYF
D gene: -
J gene: TRBJ2-3
clone size: -
V gene: TRBV25-1

CDR3 DNA: TGTGCCTGGAGTGTAGAGGAGGGTCAGCCCCAGCATTTT
CDR3 protein: CAWSVEEGQPQHF
D gene: -
J gene: TRBJ1-5
clone size: -
V gene: TRBV30

CDR3 DNA: TGTGCCAGCAGCGCGAGGGTCGATACGCAGTATTTT
CDR3 protein: CASSARVDTQYF
D gene: -
J gene: TRBJ2-3
clone size: -
V gene: TRBV28

CDR3 DNA: TGTGCCAGCAGGCCCGAGGGGCGGAACACTGAAGCTTTCTTT
CDR3 protein: CASRPEGRNTEAFF
D gene: -
J gene: TRBJ1-1
clone size: few
V gene: TRBV6-1

CDR3 DNA: TGTGCCAGCAGCTTGCCGCGGGAGGGTTACGAGCAGTACTTC
CDR3 protein: CASSLPREGYEQYF
D gene: TRBD2
J gene: TRBJ2-7
clone size: few
V gene: TRBV5-6

CDR3 DNA: TGTGCCAGCAGTTTATATCAGTCGGGGGTTCCCTACGAGCAGTACTTC
CDR3 protein: CASSLYQSGVPYEQYF
D gene: -
J gene: TRBJ2-7
clone size: -
V gene: TRBV27

CDR3 DNA: TGTGCCAGCTCACCAGTCTCCTACGAGCAGTACTTC
CDR3 protein: CASSPVSYEQYF
D gene: -
J gene: TRBJ2-7
clone size: -
V gene: TRBV18

CDR3 DNA: TGTGCCTGGAGTGTACAGGGCCACTATGGCTACACCTTC
CDR3 protein: CAWSVQGHYGYTF
D gene: -
J gene: TRBJ1-2
clone size: -
V gene: TRBV30

CDR3 DNA: TGCAGCGTTCTCGAACTAGCGGGAGTGGAGACCCAGTACTTC
CDR3 protein: CSVLELAGVETQYF
D gene: TRBD2
J gene: TRBJ2-5
clone size: -
V gene: TRBV29-1

CDR3 DNA: TGTGCCAGTAGCTCAGCGTACCAAGAGACCCAGTACTTC
CDR3 protein: CASSSAYQETQYF
D gene: -
J gene: TRBJ2-5
clone size: -
V gene: TRBV19

CDR3 DNA: TGCGCCAGCAGCCAAGAAATTACACTCAGCCGGCAGTTCTTC
CDR3 protein: CASSQEITLSRQFF
D gene: -
J gene: TRBJ2-1
clone size: -
V gene: TRBV4-3

CDR3 DNA: TGCAGCGGTCTAGCGGGAGGGAGCTCCTACGAGCAGTACTTC
CDR3 protein: CSGLAGGSSYEQYF
D gene: TRBD2
J gene: TRBJ2-7
clone size: -
V gene: TRBV29-1

CDR3 DNA: TGTGCCAGCTCACCATTTCGGGGGAGTGGACCGAACACCGGGGAGCTGTTTTTT
CDR3 protein: CASSPFRGSGPNTGELFF
D gene: -
J gene: TRBJ2-2
clone size: few
V gene: TRBV18

CDR3 DNA: TGCAGCGTTGAATTTCGGGCACTAGCGGACATTATCACAGATACGCAGTATTTT
CDR3 protein: CSVEFRALADIITDTQYF
D gene: TRBD2
J gene: TRBJ2-3
clone size: -
V gene: TRBV29-1

CDR3 DNA: TGTGCCAGCAGTGAATCCGGCCCTATGGGCTACACCTTC
CDR3 protein: CASSESGPMGYTF
D gene: -
J gene: TRBJ1-2
clone size: few
V gene: TRBV25-1

CDR3 DNA: TGTGCCAGCAGTGAGGGGGCCTTAGCGGATACGCAGTATTTT
CDR3 protein: CASSEGALADTQYF
D gene: -
J gene: TRBJ2-3
clone size: -
V gene: TRBV25-1

CDR3 DNA: TGCGCCAGCAGGACCTCCCACGACACTGAAGCTTTCTTT
CDR3 protein: CASRTSHDTEAFF
D gene: -
J gene: TRBJ1-1
clone size: -
V gene: TRBV10-1

CDR3 DNA: TGTGCCAGCAGTTTACGCGGGAGCTCCTACAATGAGCAGTTCTTC
CDR3 protein: CASSLRGSSYNEQFF
D gene: TRBD2
J gene: TRBJ2-1
clone size: -
V gene: TRBV28

CDR3 DNA: TGTGCCAGCAGCCGACTCGACGGGGAGCAGTACTTC
CDR3 protein: CASSRLDGEQYF
D gene: -
J gene: TRBJ2-7
clone size: -
V gene: TRBV7-9

CDR3 DNA: TGTGCCAGCAGCTTAAATCCCCCGGGTTTCGGGGAGCTGTTTTTT
CDR3 protein: CASSLNPPGFGELFF
D gene: -
J gene: TRBJ2-2
clone size: -
V gene: TRBV7-3

CDR3 DNA: TGTGCCAGCAAGGGATATACGCAGTATTTT
CDR3 protein: CASKGYTQYF
D gene: -
J gene: TRBJ2-3
clone size: -
V gene: TRBV6-5

CDR3 DNA: TGTGCCAGCAGTGAAACTGGGACAGGGTGGGGTGAGCAGTTCTTC
CDR3 protein: CASSETGTGWGEQFF
D gene: TRBD1
J gene: TRBJ2-1
clone size: once
V gene: TRBV25-1

CDR3 DNA: TGTGCCAGCAGTTTCAAAGGGACAGGGCCCTACGAGCAGTACTTC
CDR3 protein: CASSFKGTGPYEQYF
D gene: TRBD1
J gene: TRBJ2-7
clone size: -
V gene: TRBV27

CDR3 DNA: TGTGCCAGCAGTTTAAACTCGGATGCGCCAGTGCGCAATGAGCAGTTCTTC
CDR3 protein: CASSLNSDAPVRNEQFF
D gene: -
J gene: TRBJ2-1
clone size: -
V gene: TRBV28

CDR3 DNA: TGTGCCACGTCGCACCAGTCCTACGAGCAGTACTTC
CDR3 protein: CATSHQSYEQYF
D gene: -
J gene: TRBJ2-7
clone size: -
V gene: TRBV28

CDR3 DNA: TGTGCCAGCAGTTCAAAGGAGGGCCGGGGCAATGAGCAGTTCTTC
CDR3 protein: CASSSKEGRGNEQFF
D gene: -
J gene: TRBJ2-1
clone size: few
V gene: TRBV6-5

CDR3 DNA: TGTGCCAGCAGCTGGACAGGGTCCACAGATACGCAGTATTTT
CDR3 protein: CASSWTGSTDTQYF
D gene: TRBD1
J gene: TRBJ2-3
clone size: -
V gene: TRBV13

CDR3 DNA: TGTGCCAGTGAGACAGGGGTCGAGACCCAGTACTTC
CDR3 protein: CASETGVETQYF
D gene: TRBD1
J gene: TRBJ2-5
clone size: -
V gene: TRBV28

CDR3 DNA: TGTGAAAGCGTTGGACAGGGAGCCTACGAGCAGTACTTC
CDR3 protein: CESVGQGAYEQYF
D gene: TRBD1
J gene: TRBJ2-7
clone size: few
V gene: TRBV2